This TCR beta chain was sequenced during a study of shared clonotypes between healthy human individuals. This CDR3 spans 15 amino acids. Per the germline V gene, CDR1 is SGHTS and CDR2 is YDEGEE. The V end lost 4 bases, the J end lost 12 bases, and 23 bases lay between the germline ends. At a deep level, the assay was run. For every subset, genomic DNA was evenly distributed across several immunoSEQ plates. Repertoires were generated with immunoSEQ multiplex PCR, while TCRdb's copy carries only in-frame clones and drops some. The table has about 800,000 clones, 95% to 97% seen once. As regards this clone: Its antigen is not identified.

Naive-designated CD8 cells lacked CD45RO, were positively enriched for CCR7, and omitted terminally differentiated effector memory CD45RA+ cells. Study observations and caveats: Lower generation probabilities were found for non-shared clonotypes than for those shared by all four donors.

This TCR came from a man aged 30 to 45 in good health. The chain links TRBV5-8 to TRBJ2-1; D is uncertain. Sequenced input: naive CD8+ T cells sorted from blood. This chain's CDR3 is CASSGYDPSTSRQFF. CDR3 in DNA: TGTGCCAGCAGCGGGTATGATCCCTCGACAAGTCGGCAGTTCTTC.